Here is one TCR beta chain with its context. Its antigen is still unknown. Base qualities were left out, and no much larger clone turns up one base away. The data derive from a study of CD8 T cells in ankylosing spondylitis (dated by TCRdb to about 2017). With respect to the entire study: T cell receptor beta repertoires were profiled in healthy donors and ankylosing spondylitis patients so that disease-linked TCR variants could be found. The full study cohort comprised roughly 24 ankylosing spondylitis patients and about 110 healthy donors. Peripheral blood samples were taken, and synovial fluid was additionally collected from ankylosing spondylitis patients.

Instrument on record: Illumina HiSeq 2500. Quantitative 5'-RACE with molecular barcodes was used to prepare TCR beta libraries. The authors' pipeline ran thus. A new computational method based on a probabilistic model of VDJ rearrangement was used to identify disease-linked TCR variants. The raw public reads went through TCRdb reprocessing: fastp at Q25, MiXCR clone calling, in-frame beta chains kept. Entries are consolidated by CDR3 protein sequence, retaining the most common genes and DNA. What appears here as the V and J calls and clone size reflects TCRdb's work, not the paper's. The sample table contains 150,000 to 250,000 distinct CDR3 sequences; only one count was recorded for roughly 13% of them. The top ten clones comprise approximately 15% of the sample. Beyond this particular receptor, the publication reports: Blood from ankylosing spondylitis patients appeared to be characterized by a TCR beta motif made up of eight highly homologous amino acid variants. Some of the motif variants had been reported before in the synovial fluid and blood of reactive arthritis patients, a finding that suggests common disease-initiation mechanisms. Significant enrichment of the disease-linked clones was reported in matched synovial fluid samples from ankylosing spondylitis patients. The disease-linked clones showed a CD8+ phenotype and occurred at relatively low frequencies in peripheral blood.

Counted from cysteine to phenylalanine, this CDR3 has 15 amino acids. Only the CDR3 part of the read is kept: 45 bases, read in frame from the first base. Per the germline V gene, MNHNS is the CDR1 and SASEGT is the CDR2. The germline V and J ends show losses of 4 bases and 5 bases respectively, and no gene match explains 9 bases of the junction. The chain is encoded by TRBV6-1 joined to TRBJ1-2; 8 junctional bases match TRBD1. This receptor was obtained from a male donor with ankylosing spondylitis or in good health (not recorded which). The source material was blood, either unsorted or a sorted T cell fraction (not recorded which). The nucleotides read TGTGCCAGCAGTGGAGTTCAGGGGGCCGGATATGGCTACACCTTC. Translated, it gives CASSGVQGAGYGYTF.